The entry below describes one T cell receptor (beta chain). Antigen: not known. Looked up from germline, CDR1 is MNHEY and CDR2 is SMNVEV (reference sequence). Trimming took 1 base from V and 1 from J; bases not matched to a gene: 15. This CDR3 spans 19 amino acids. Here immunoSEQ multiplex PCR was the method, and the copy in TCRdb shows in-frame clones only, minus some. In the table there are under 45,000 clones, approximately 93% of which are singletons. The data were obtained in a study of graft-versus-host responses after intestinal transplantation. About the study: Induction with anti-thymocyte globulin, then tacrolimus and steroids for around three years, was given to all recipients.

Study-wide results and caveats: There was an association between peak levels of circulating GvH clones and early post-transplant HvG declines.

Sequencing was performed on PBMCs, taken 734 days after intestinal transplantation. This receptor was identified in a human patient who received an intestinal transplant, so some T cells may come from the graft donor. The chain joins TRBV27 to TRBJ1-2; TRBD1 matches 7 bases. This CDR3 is CASSLYPPGTAGINYGYTF. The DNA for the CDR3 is TGTGCCAGCAGTTTATATCCGCCCGGGACAGCGGGAATTAACTATGGCTACACCTTC.